A selection of T cell receptor beta chains follows, all from one sample in a study of T cell repertoires in cytomegalovirus infection. Which antigens these TCRs recognize remains unknown. TCRdb called the reads again in MiXCR, with one record for every CDR3 protein. The profile shows 570,000 or so distinct CDR3 sequences, roughly 42% of them singletons. Sequencing was performed on cultured PBMCs, taken from culture after CMV antigen stimulation. Every receptor here comes from a human donor in good health (CMV status not recorded). Some clones in this sample may be carry-over from other donors' samples. Both conserved end residues are part of each CDR3. A D gene is named only where the DNA matches it firmly. Rows may omit the clone size; those that give it use once, few, many or a size class.

D: .
J: TRBJ1-5
size: few
V: TRBV12-3/TRBV12-4
length: 13
CDR3: CASRGQQNQPQHF
DNA: TGTGCCAGCAGAGGACAGCAAAATCAGCCCCAGCATTTT

D: .
J: TRBJ2-6
size: few
V: TRBV11-2
length: 16
CDR3: CASSLDDFSGANVLTF
DNA: TGTGCCAGCAGCTTAGATGACTTCTCTGGGGCCAACGTCCTGACTTTC

D: .
J: TRBJ1-5
size: few
V: TRBV7-2
length: 14
CDR3: CASSRGDSNQPQHF
DNA: TGTGCCAGCAGCCGAGGGGATAGCAATCAGCCCCAGCATTTT

D: .
J: TRBJ2-2
size: few
V: TRBV7-2
length: 14
CDR3: CASTLTRTAGELFF
DNA: TGTGCCAGCACCTTAACACGTACGGCCGGGGAGCTGTTTTTT

D: .
J: TRBJ2-1
size: .
V: TRBV2
length: 13
CDR3: CASSEAEWVEQFF
DNA: TGTGCCAGCAGTGAAGCTGAGTGGGTCGAGCAGTTCTTC

D: .
J: TRBJ1-6
size: .
V: TRBV4-1
length: 14
CDR3: CASSQGLPDSPLHF
DNA: TGCGCCAGCAGCCAAGGGCTCCCGGATTCACCCCTCCACTTT

D: .
J: TRBJ2-1
size: .
V: TRBV2
length: 17
CDR3: CASSEDPPRGAYNEQFF
DNA: TGTGCCAGCAGCGAAGACCCCCCACGGGGAGCCTACAATGAGCAGTTCTTC

D: .
J: TRBJ2-7
size: few
V: TRBV18
length: 12
CDR3: CASSTTRYEQYF
DNA: TGTGCCAGCTCAACGACTAGGTACGAGCAGTACTTC

D: .
J: TRBJ2-3
size: few
V: TRBV7-2
length: 17
CDR3: CASSLVSLGGGTDTQYF
DNA: TGTGCCAGCAGCTTAGTAAGCCTAGGAGGGGGCACAGATACGCAGTATTTT

D: TRBD2
J: TRBJ2-3
size: few
V: TRBV6-1
length: 15
CDR3: CASSSSGAGTDTQYF
DNA: TGTGCCAGCAGTTCTAGCGGTGCTGGCACAGATACGCAGTATTTT

D: .
J: TRBJ2-1
size: few
V: TRBV7-9
length: 16
CDR3: CASSSFGSPVGNEQFF
DNA: TGTGCCAGCAGCTCCTTTGGTAGCCCGGTAGGCAATGAGCAGTTCTTC

D: .
J: TRBJ2-2
size: .
V: TRBV4-1
length: 14
CDR3: CASSQDTSTGELFF
DNA: TGCGCCAGCAGCCAGGACACGTCAACCGGGGAGCTGTTTTTT

D: .
J: TRBJ2-3
size: .
V: TRBV29-1
length: 13
CDR3: CSVGGTYTDTQYF
DNA: TGCAGCGTTGGAGGGACCTACACAGATACGCAGTATTTT

D: .
J: TRBJ2-2
size: few
V: TRBV7-6
length: 14
CDR3: CASSLNVQTGELFF
DNA: TGTGCCAGCAGCTTAAATGTCCAAACCGGGGAGCTGTTTTTT

D: .
J: TRBJ2-7
size: few
V: TRBV4-1
length: 13
CDR3: CASSQPEWYEQYF
DNA: TGTGCCAGCAGCCAGCCTGAGTGGTACGAGCAGTACTTC

D: TRBD1
J: TRBJ1-6
size: once
V: TRBV27
length: 15
CDR3: CASSLSRTGASPLHF
DNA: TGTGCCAGCAGTTTATCGAGGACAGGGGCTTCACCCCTCCACTTT

D: TRBD2
J: TRBJ2-7
size: .
V: TRBV12-3/TRBV12-4
length: 15
CDR3: CASVRTSGSLHEQYF
DNA: TGTGCCAGCGTTCGGACTAGCGGGAGTCTCCACGAGCAGTACTTC

D: .
J: TRBJ2-3
size: .
V: TRBV27
length: 15
CDR3: CASSSPGRGRDTQYF
DNA: TGTGCCAGCAGTAGTCCGGGGAGGGGGAGAGATACGCAGTATTTT

D: .
J: TRBJ2-1
size: few
V: TRBV7-9
length: 12
CDR3: CASSLFANEQFF
DNA: TGTGCCAGCAGCTTATTCGCCAATGAGCAGTTCTTC

D: .
J: TRBJ2-3
size: .
V: TRBV5-6
length: 13
CDR3: CASSIEGTDTQYF
DNA: TGTGCCAGCAGTATCGAAGGGACAGATACGCAGTATTTT

D: .
J: TRBJ2-7
size: .
V: TRBV30
length: 15
CDR3: CAWSVPPASPHEQYF
DNA: TGTGCCTGGAGTGTACCCCCAGCTAGTCCCCACGAGCAGTACTTC

D: .
J: TRBJ2-1
size: .
V: TRBV9
length: 14
CDR3: CASSGTPIHNEQFF
DNA: TGTGCCAGCAGCGGGACCCCCATACACAATGAGCAGTTCTTC

D: TRBD2
J: TRBJ2-2
size: .
V: TRBV5-4
length: 15
CDR3: CASSPSRGVGGELFF
DNA: TGTGCCAGCAGCCCCTCGCGGGGGGTTGGCGGGGAGCTGTTTTTT

D: .
J: TRBJ1-1
size: .
V: TRBV19
length: 12
CDR3: CASSIDRAEAFF
DNA: TGTGCCAGTAGTATTGACAGAGCTGAAGCTTTCTTT

D: .
J: TRBJ2-2
size: .
V: TRBV2
length: 14
CDR3: CASRGDTNTGELFF
DNA: TGTGCCAGCAGGGGGGACACAAACACCGGGGAGCTGTTTTTT

D: .
J: TRBJ1-5
size: .
V: TRBV18
length: 14
CDR3: CASSQERSNQPQHF
DNA: TGTGCCAGCTCACAGGAGAGGAGCAATCAGCCCCAGCATTTT

D: .
J: TRBJ2-7
size: .
V: TRBV30
length: 14
CDR3: CAWSGYFKGYEQYF
DNA: TGTGCCTGGAGCGGCTACTTCAAGGGCTACGAGCAGTACTTC

D: .
J: TRBJ1-4
size: few
V: TRBV5-5
length: 14
CDR3: CASSPRGAEEKLFF
DNA: TGTGCCAGCAGCCCGCGGGGGGCCGAGGAAAAACTGTTTTTT

D: TRBD1
J: TRBJ2-7
size: few
V: TRBV7-2
length: 14
CDR3: CASSFPGQVYEQYF
DNA: TGTGCCAGCAGCTTCCCGGGACAGGTTTACGAGCAGTACTTC

D: .
J: TRBJ1-6
size: .
V: TRBV2
length: 16
CDR3: CASSDTGKVVNSPLHF
DNA: TGTGCCAGCAGTGATACAGGGAAGGTAGTCAATTCACCCCTCCACTTT

D: TRBD1
J: TRBJ1-2
size: few
V: TRBV12-3/TRBV12-4
length: 14
CDR3: CASSFYAGGNGYTF
DNA: TGTGCCAGCAGTTTCTATGCAGGGGGGAATGGCTACACCTTC

D: TRBD2
J: TRBJ2-3
size: .
V: TRBV6-1
length: 16
CDR3: CASSAAASGAPDTQYF
DNA: TGTGCCAGCAGTGCGGCGGCTAGCGGGGCCCCAGATACGCAGTATTTT

D: .
J: TRBJ1-5
size: .
V: TRBV12-3/TRBV12-4
length: 15
CDR3: CASSTRQAPGQPQHF
DNA: TGTGCCAGCAGTACCCGACAGGCCCCGGGGCAGCCCCAGCATTTT

D: .
J: TRBJ2-7
size: .
V: TRBV7-2
length: 14
CDR3: CASSPPGGYYEQYF
DNA: TGTGCCAGCAGCCCTCCGGGCGGATACTACGAGCAGTACTTC

D: .
J: TRBJ2-2
size: few
V: TRBV18
length: 15
CDR3: CASSPVGQNTGELFF
DNA: TGTGCCAGCTCACCGGTGGGACAGAACACCGGGGAGCTGTTTTTT

D: TRBD1
J: TRBJ1-5
size: .
V: TRBV27
length: 15
CDR3: CASSFIAGGIQPQHF
DNA: TGTGCCAGCAGTTTTATTGCAGGGGGCATTCAGCCCCAGCATTTT

D: TRBD2
J: TRBJ2-5
size: .
V: TRBV7-9
length: 16
CDR3: CASSPFRLAGGETQYF
DNA: TGTGCCAGCAGCCCTTTCCGTCTAGCGGGAGGAGAGACCCAGTACTTC

D: .
J: TRBJ2-1
size: .
V: TRBV19
length: 13
CDR3: CASGGLLYNEQFF
DNA: TGTGCCAGTGGGGGACTCTTATACAATGAGCAGTTCTTC

D: TRBD1
J: TRBJ2-7
size: .
V: TRBV7-6
length: 18
CDR3: CASSLFEVGQGASYEQYF
DNA: TGTGCCAGCAGCTTATTTGAGGTTGGACAGGGGGCCTCCTACGAGCAGTACTTC

D: .
J: TRBJ1-1
size: .
V: TRBV4-3
length: 14
CDR3: CASSPGHLNTEAFF
DNA: TGCGCCAGCAGCCCGGGACACCTGAACACTGAAGCTTTCTTT

D: .
J: TRBJ1-2
size: .
V: TRBV19
length: 14
CDR3: CASNFGGFGYGYTF
DNA: TGTGCCAGTAATTTCGGGGGATTTGGCTATGGCTACACCTTC

D: .
J: TRBJ2-3
size: .
V: TRBV7-2
length: 16
CDR3: CASSLGLEPITDTQYF
DNA: TGTGCCAGCAGCTTAGGCCTAGAGCCTATCACAGATACGCAGTATTTT

D: .
J: TRBJ1-5
size: few
V: TRBV19
length: 16
CDR3: CASSPPPGAIMQPQHF
DNA: TGTGCCAGTAGTCCCCCCCCGGGGGCAATAATGCAGCCCCAGCATTTT

D: TRBD2
J: TRBJ2-3
size: many
V: TRBV7-2
length: 14
CDR3: CASSPGLAGDTQYF
DNA: TGTGCCAGCAGCCCGGGACTAGCCGGGGATACGCAGTATTTT

D: TRBD2
J: TRBJ2-5
size: few
V: TRBV7-2
length: 16
CDR3: CASSLALAGGAETQYF
DNA: TGTGCCAGCAGCTTAGCGCTAGCGGGAGGTGCGGAGACCCAGTACTTC

D: .
J: TRBJ2-5
size: many
V: TRBV7-2
length: 14
CDR3: CASSLRTPQETQYF
DNA: TGTGCCAGCAGCTTAAGGACTCCTCAAGAGACCCAGTACTTC

D: .
J: TRBJ1-6
size: .
V: TRBV15
length: 18
CDR3: CATSRETPFSSYNSPLHF
DNA: TGTGCCACCAGCAGAGAAACCCCATTCAGCTCCTATAATTCACCCCTCCACTTT